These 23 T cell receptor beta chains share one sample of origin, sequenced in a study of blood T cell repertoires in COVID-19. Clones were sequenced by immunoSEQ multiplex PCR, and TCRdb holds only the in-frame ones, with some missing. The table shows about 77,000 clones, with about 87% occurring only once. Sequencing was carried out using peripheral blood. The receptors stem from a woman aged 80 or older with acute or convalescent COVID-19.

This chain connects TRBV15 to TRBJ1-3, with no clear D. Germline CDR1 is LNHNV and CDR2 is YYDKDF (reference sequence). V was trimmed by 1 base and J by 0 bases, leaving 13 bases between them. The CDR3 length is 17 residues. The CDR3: CATSRGRAASSGNTIYF. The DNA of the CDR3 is TGTGCCACCAGCAGAGGGAGGGCGGCAAGCTCTGGAAACACCATATATTTT.

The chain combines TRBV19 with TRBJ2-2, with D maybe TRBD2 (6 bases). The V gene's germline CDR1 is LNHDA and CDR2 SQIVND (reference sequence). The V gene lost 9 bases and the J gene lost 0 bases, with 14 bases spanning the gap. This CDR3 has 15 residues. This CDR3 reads CASPGGTANTGELFF. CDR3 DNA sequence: TGTGCCAGCCCTGGGGGGACCGCGAACACCGGGGAGCTGTTTTTT.

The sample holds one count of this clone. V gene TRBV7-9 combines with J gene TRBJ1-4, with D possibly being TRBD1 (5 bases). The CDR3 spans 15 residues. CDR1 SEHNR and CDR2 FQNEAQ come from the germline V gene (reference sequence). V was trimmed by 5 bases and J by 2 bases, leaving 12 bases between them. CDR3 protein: CASSPGTFTNEKLFF. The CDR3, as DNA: TGTGCCAGCAGCCCCGGGACTTTCACTAATGAAAAACTGTTTTTT.

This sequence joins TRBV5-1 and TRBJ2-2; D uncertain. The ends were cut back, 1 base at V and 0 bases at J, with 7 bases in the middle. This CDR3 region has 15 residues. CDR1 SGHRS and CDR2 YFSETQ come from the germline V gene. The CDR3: CASSLPQTNTGELFF. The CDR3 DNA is TGCGCCAGCAGCTTGCCACAGACGAACACCGGGGAGCTGTTTTTT.

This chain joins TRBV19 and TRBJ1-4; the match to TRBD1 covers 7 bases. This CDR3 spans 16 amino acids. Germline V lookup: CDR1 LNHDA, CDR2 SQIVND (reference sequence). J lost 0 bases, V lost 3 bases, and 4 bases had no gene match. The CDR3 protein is CASSIGRGATNEKLFF. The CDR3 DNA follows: TGTGCCAGTAGTATTGGCAGGGGGGCAACTAATGAAAAACTGTTTTTT.

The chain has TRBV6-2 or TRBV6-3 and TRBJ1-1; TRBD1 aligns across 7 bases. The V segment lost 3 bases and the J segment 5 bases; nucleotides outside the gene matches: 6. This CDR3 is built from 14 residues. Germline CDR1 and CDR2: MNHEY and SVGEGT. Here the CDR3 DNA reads TGTGCCAGCAGTTATGCGACAGGGAGGACTGAAGCTTTCTTT. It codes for CASSYATGRTEAFF.

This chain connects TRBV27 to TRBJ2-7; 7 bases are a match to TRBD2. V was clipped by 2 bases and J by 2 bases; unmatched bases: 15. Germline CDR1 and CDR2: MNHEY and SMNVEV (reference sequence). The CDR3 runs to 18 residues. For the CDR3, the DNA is TGTGCCAGCAGTTTACGTGGTGGTAGCGGGCTCCGTCCCTACGAGCAGTACTTC. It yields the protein CASSLRGGSGLRPYEQYF.

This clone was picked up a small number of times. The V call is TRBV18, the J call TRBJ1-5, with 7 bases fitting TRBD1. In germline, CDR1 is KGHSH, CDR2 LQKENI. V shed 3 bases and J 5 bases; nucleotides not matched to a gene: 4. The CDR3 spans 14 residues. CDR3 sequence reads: CASSPVTGDQPQHF. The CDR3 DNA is TGTGCCAGCTCACCGGTCACAGGGGATCAGCCCCAGCATTTT.

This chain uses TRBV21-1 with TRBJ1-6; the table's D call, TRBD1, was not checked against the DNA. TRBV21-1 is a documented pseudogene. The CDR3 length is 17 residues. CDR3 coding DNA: TGTGCCAGCAGCAAAGCGGGCGACCGCTCCTATAATTCACCCCTCCACTTT. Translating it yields CASSKAGDRSYNSPLHF.

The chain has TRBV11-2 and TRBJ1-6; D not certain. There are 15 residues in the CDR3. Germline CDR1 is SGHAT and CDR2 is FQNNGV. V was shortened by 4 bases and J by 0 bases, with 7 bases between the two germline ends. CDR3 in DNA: TGTGCCAGCAGCTCGGGTGACTCCTATAATTCACCCCTCCACTTT. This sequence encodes CASSSGDSYNSPLHF.

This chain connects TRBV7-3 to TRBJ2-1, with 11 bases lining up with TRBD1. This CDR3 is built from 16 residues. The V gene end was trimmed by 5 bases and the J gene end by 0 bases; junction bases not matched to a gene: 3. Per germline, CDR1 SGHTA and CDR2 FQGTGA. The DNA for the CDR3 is TGTGCCAGCAGCCCTGGGACAGGGGGCTCCTACAATGAGCAGTTCTTC. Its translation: CASSPGTGGSYNEQFF.

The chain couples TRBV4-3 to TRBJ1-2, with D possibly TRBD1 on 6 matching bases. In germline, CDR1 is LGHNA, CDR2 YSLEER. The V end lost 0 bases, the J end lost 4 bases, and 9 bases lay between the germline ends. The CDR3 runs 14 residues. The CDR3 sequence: CASSQEQGPYGYTF. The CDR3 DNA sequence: TGCGCCAGCAGCCAAGAACAGGGCCCCTATGGCTACACCTTC.

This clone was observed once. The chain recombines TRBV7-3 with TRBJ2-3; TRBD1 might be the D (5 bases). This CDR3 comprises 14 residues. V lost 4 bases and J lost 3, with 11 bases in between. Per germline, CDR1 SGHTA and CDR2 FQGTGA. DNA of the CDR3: TGTGCCAGCAGCTCCGGACAAGAAACAGATACGCAGTATTTT. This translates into CASSSGQETDTQYF.

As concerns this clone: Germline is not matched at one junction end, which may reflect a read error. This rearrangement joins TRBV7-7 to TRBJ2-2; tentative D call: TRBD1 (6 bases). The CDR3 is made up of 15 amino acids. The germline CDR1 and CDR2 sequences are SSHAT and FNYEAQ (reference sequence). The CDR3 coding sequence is TGTGCTAGCAGCTTAGCACCAGGGGTTACCGGGGAGCTGTTTTTT. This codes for CASSLAPGVTGELFF.

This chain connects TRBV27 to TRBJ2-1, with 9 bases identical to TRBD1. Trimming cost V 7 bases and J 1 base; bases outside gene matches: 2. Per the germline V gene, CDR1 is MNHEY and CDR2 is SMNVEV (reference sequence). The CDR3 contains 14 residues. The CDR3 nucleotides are TGTGCCAGCACGGACAGGGGTTCCTACAATGAGCAGTTCTTC. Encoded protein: CASTDRGSYNEQFF.

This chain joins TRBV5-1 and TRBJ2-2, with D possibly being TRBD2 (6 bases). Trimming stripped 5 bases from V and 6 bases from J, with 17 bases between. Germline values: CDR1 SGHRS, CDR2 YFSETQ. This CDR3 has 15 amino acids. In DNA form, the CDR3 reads TGCGCCAGCAGGGGGATGATGGCTAGCGCCGGGGAGCTGTTTTTT. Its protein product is CASRGMMASAGELFF.

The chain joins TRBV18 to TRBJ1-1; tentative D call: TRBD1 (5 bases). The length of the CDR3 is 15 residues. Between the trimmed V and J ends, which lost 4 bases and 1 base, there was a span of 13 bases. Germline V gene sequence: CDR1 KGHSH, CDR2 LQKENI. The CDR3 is CASSLRGGENTEAFF. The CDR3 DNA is TGTGCCAGCTCACTCCGGGGGGGGGAGAACACTGAAGCTTTCTTT.

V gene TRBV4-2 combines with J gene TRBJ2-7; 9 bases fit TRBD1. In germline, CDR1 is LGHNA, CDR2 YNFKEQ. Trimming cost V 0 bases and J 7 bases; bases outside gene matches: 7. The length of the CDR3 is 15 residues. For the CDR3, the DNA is TGTGCCAGCAGCCAAGAACGGGACAGGGCCTTTGAGCAGTACTTC. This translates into CASSQERDRAFEQYF.

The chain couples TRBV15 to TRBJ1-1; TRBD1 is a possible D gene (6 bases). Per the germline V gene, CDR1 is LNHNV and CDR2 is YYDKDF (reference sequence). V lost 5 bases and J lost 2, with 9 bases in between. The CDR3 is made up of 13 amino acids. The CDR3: CATSRTANTEAFF. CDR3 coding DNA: TGTGCCACCAGCCGGACAGCCAACACTGAAGCTTTCTTT.

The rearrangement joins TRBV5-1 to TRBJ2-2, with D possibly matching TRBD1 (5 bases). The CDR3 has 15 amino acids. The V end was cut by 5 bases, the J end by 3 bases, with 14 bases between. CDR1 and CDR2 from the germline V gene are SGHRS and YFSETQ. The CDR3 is CASSQAGLDTGELFF. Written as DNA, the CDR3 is TGCGCCAGCAGTCAGGCAGGGTTGGACACCGGGGAGCTGTTTTTT.

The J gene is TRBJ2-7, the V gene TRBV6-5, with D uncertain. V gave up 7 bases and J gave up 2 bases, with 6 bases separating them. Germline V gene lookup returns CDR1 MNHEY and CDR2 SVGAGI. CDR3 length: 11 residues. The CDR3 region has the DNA TGTGCCAGCACGGTGACCTACGAGCAGTACTTC. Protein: CASTVTYEQYF.

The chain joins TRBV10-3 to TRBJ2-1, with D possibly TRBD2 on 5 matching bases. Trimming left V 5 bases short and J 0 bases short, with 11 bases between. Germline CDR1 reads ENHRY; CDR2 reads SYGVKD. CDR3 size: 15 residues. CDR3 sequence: CAISNSGTSYNEQFF. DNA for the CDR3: TGTGCCATCAGTAACAGCGGAACCTCCTACAATGAGCAGTTCTTC.

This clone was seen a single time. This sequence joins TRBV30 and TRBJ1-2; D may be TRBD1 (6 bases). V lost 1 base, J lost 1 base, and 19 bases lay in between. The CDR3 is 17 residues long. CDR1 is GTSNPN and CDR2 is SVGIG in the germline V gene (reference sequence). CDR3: CAWSANTIGRGNYGYTF. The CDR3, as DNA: TGTGCCTGGAGTGCAAACACTATAGGCAGGGGTAACTATGGCTACACCTTC.